The 3 T cell receptor beta chains given below trace back to one sample, sequenced in a study of shared clonotypes between healthy human individuals (dated by TCRdb to between 2020 and 2021). Receptors were amplified or captured by the immunoSEQ multiplex PCR assay. TCRdb carries this immuneACCESS record with in-frame sequences only. Its versions omit some clonotypes, under half of them owing to an unresolved V gene in the studies checked, with the rest unexplained. This sample is represented by about 1.1 million clones; 77% of them were singletons. The ten top clones hold almost 0.9% of the sample. The sequenced sample consisted of memory CD4+ T cells from PBMCs. The cell subset or site label here, explained by the study, means: CD45RA-negative fraction. Every receptor here comes from a man aged 18 to 29 in good health. Some clones in this sample may be carry-over from other donors' samples.

The chain employs TRBV6-1 and TRBJ2-1; tentatively, D is TRBD2 (7 bases). Trimming stripped 4 bases from V and 11 bases from J, with 18 bases between. The CDR3 runs 14 residues. Looked up from germline, CDR1 is MNHNS and CDR2 is SASEGT. The CDR3 here is CASSGGGGRTKQFF. DNA of the CDR3: TGTGCCAGCAGTGGAGGGGGAGGGAGAACTAAGCAGTTCTTC.

This rearrangement joins TRBV7-9 to TRBJ2-1; D could derive from TRBD1 or TRBD2 (6 bases each). V gave up 5 bases and J gave up 8 bases, with 16 bases separating them. The CDR3 has 14 amino acids. The germline gives CDR1 SEHNR, CDR2 FQNEAQ (reference sequence). The CDR3 spells CASSRSGGRDEQFF. The CDR3, as DNA: TGTGCCAGCAGCCGATCCGGGGGCCGGGATGAGCAGTTCTTC.

This sequence joins TRBV18 and TRBJ1-4; unclear D gene. Trimming removed 4 bases at V and 5 bases at J, with 8 bases between. Germline assignment: CDR1 KGHSH and CDR2 LQKENI. The CDR3 length is 13 residues. CDR3 protein: CASSLDRNEKLFF. The CDR3 DNA follows: TGTGCCAGCTCACTCGATAGAAATGAAAAACTGTTTTTT.